This TCR beta chain was captured in a study of Graves' ophthalmopathy and Graves' hyperthyroidism. Worth noting for this clonotype: Its antigen remains unidentified.

The TCR beta CDR3 regions underwent amplification from RNA transcripts. A first-round RT-PCR used HTBI primers, followed by a second-round multiplex PCR. From the multiplex PCR reads, TCRdb called clonotypes with MiXCR, one entry per CDR3 protein. The repertoire holds around 1.1 million distinct CDR3 sequences, with approximately 35% as singletons. Excluded: other autoimmune disease, uncontrolled infection, pregnancy or lactation. Patients were diagnosed from clinical symptoms, serum thyroxine, TRAb, thyroid ultrasound and orbital computed tomography. Points from the study as a whole: Also, most clonotypes expanded in the thyroid above 0.001 frequency appeared in blood.

Sequencing was carried out using peripheral blood or thyroid tissue (not recorded which). The clonotype originates from an adult man with Graves' hyperthyroidism.

CDR3 amino acids: CSASFPGQAAGETQYF. Here the CDR3 DNA reads TGCAGTGCTAGCTTCCCGGGACAGGCCGCCGGGGAGACCCAGTACTTC. The chain is built from TRBV20-1 and TRBJ2-5; TRBD1 matches at 8 bases. The V and J ends lost 3 bases and 5 bases, in that order; junction bases with no gene match: 14. The CDR3 runs 16 residues. CDR1 and CDR2 from the germline V gene are DFQATT and SNEGSKA (reference sequence).